This T cell receptor (beta chain) was recorded in a study of OX40 agonist ivuxolimab in advanced cancers. Overall study context: Patients' therapy was ivuxolimab, an antibody that acts as an agonist of OX40 (CD134). Every 2 weeks, patients received ivuxolimab intravenously, dosed at 0.01 to 10 mg/kg. Study observations and caveats: Expanded clones belonging to CD8+ T cells outnumbered, on average, those of CD4+.

V was trimmed by 0 bases and J by 2 bases, leaving 11 bases between them. The CDR3 length is 15 residues. CDR1 LGHNA and CDR2 YSLEER come from the germline V gene. Only in-frame clones appear in the TCRdb table, and some are missing; sequencing was by immunoSEQ multiplex PCR. The sample yields around 79,000 clones, 90% to 95% seen once. In regard to this clone: What it recognizes is unknown.

The clonotype originates from an adult with an advanced solid tumor such as melanoma, head and neck, liver or kidney cancer. The chain has TRBV4-3 and TRBJ2-7; possible D gene TRBD1, 6 bases. This specimen consisted of CD4+ or CD8+ T cells sorted from blood, obtained in a trial of the OX40 agonist ivuxolimab. The CDR3 spells CASSQEARDTYEQYF. The CDR3 DNA sequence: TGCGCCAGCAGCCAAGAGGCCCGGGACACCTACGAGCAGTACTTC.